These T cell receptor beta chains were read from a single sample in a study of T cell changes during pregnancy in multiple sclerosis. Libraries were prepared by immunoSEQ multiplex PCR; TCRdb keeps only in-frame clonotypes and omits some of them. The sample records approximately 52,000 clones, around 92% being singletons. This material consisted of CD4+ T cells from peripheral blood mononuclear cells, taken in the third trimester of pregnancy. These receptors originate from a female donor with multiple sclerosis, enrolled in a pregnancy study. CDR3s include the opening cysteine and the closing phenylalanine or tryptophan. The D gene is left open where the match is weak. Not all rows give a size; the values are once, few, many and, for expanded clones, a class.

>TRBV5-1|.|TRBJ1-1|.
TGCGCCAGCAGCTTGCTCGACAGTTTGAACACTGAAGCTTTCTTT
CASSLLDSLNTEAFF
>TRBV2|.|TRBJ2-7|.
TGTGCCAGCAGTGAATGGCAATTGACTTCCTACGAGCAGTACTTC
CASSEWQLTSYEQYF
>TRBV2|.|TRBJ2-7|TRBD2
TGTGCCAGCAGTGTTGGACTAGCGGTAAACGAGCAGTACTTC
CASSVGLAVNEQYF
>TRBV27|.|TRBJ1-5|TRBD1
TGTGCCAGCAGTTCACGACAGGGGGGCAATCAGCCCCAGCATTTT
CASSSRQGGNQPQHF
>TRBV19|.|TRBJ2-5|.
TGTGCCAGTAGGGGATCAGGGGTCGAGACCCAGTACTTC
CASRGSGVETQYF
>TRBV9|.|TRBJ1-2|TRBD1
TGTGCCAGCAGCAACCCGGGACAGGGGGCCCCTGGCTACACCTTC
CASSNPGQGAPGYTF
>TRBV19|.|TRBJ2-1|TRBD1
TGTGCCAGTAACCCCCAGGGGGTGAGCTCCTACAATGAGCAGTTCTTC
CASNPQGVSSYNEQFF
>TRBV11-2|once|TRBJ2-1|TRBD2
TGTGCCAGCAGCTTAGGTCTCGGGACTAGCGGCTACAATGAGCAGTTCTTC
CASSLGLGTSGYNEQFF
>TRBV6-1|.|TRBJ1-4|.
TGTGCCAGTGCCTCCTGGGCAGTCCAGAATGAAAAACTGTTTTTT
CASASWAVQNEKLFF
>TRBV7-2|.|TRBJ1-2|TRBD1
TGTGCCAGCAGCCCACTCGTCTGGACAGGGAGTAAGGGCTATGGCTACACCTTC
CASSPLVWTGSKGYGYTF
>TRBV9|.|TRBJ2-2|.
TGTGCCAGCAGCGTAGGGGCAGGGAACACCGGGGAGCTGTTTTTT
CASSVGAGNTGELFF
>TRBV28|.|TRBJ2-2|TRBD1
TGTGCCAGCAGTGAGGACAGGAGATTTACCGGGGAGCTGTTTTTT
CASSEDRRFTGELFF
>TRBV30|.|TRBJ1-1|.
TGTGCCTGGTTTTTGCCGGGTCCGGCTGAAGCTTTCTTT
CAWFLPGPAEAFF
>TRBV25-1|.|TRBJ1-2|TRBD1
TGTGCCAGCAGTGACATTCGCGGGACAGGGACCTATGGCTACACCTTC
CASSDIRGTGTYGYTF
>TRBV28|few|TRBJ2-7|.
TGTGCCAGCAGAGGGAGTCCCAACGAGCAGTACTTC
CASRGSPNEQYF
>TRBV12-5|.|TRBJ1-2|TRBD1
TGTGCTAGTGGTTTGGTACTCTCGGGGACAGGGAACTATGGCTACACCTTC
CASGLVLSGTGNYGYTF
>TRBV19|.|TRBJ1-5|TRBD1
TGTGCCAGTAGTATGGTGAGCAGGGGGTCGTTGGGTAGCAATCAGCCCCAGCATTTT
CASSMVSRGSLGSNQPQHF
>TRBV11-3|.|TRBJ2-1|.
TGTGCCAGCAGCTTTGAGGGTGTGGAGTACAATGAGCAGTTCTTC
CASSFEGVEYNEQFF
>TRBV14|.|TRBJ2-7|TRBD1
TGTGCCAGCAGCCAGAGCCGACAGGGAATAGGCCTCTCCTACGAGCAGTACTTC
CASSQSRQGIGLSYEQYF
>TRBV28|.|TRBJ2-7|.
TGTGCCAGCACCGCCCCGAGCCGGGCGGGGACCTACGAGCAGTACTTC
CASTAPSRAGTYEQYF
>TRBV5-1|.|TRBJ2-1|.
TGCGCCAGCAGCTTGCAGGGGAGCTCCTACAATGAGCAGTTCTTC
CASSLQGSSYNEQFF
>TRBV19|.|TRBJ2-3|.
TGTGCCACCCGACCCGCGGATACAGATACGCAGTATTTT
CATRPADTDTQYF
>TRBV9|.|TRBJ2-1|.
TGTGCCAGCAGCACCGGGACTCGGGACTCCTACAATGAGCAGTTCTTC
CASSTGTRDSYNEQFF
>TRBV28|.|TRBJ2-2|.
TGTGCCAGCAGTTTTGTGGCGGCACCGAACACCGGGGAGCTGTTTTTT
CASSFVAAPNTGELFF